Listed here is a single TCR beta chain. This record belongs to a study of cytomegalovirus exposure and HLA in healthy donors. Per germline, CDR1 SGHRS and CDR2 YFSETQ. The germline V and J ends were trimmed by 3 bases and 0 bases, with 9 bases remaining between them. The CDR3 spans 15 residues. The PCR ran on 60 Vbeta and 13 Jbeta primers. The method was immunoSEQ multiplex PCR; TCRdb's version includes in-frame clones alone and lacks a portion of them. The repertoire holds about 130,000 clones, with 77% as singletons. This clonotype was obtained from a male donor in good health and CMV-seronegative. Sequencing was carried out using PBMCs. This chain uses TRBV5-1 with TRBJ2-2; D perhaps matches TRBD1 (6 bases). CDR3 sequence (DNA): TGCGCCAGCAGCTGGACAGTTTCGAACACCGGGGAGCTGTTTTTT. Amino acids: CASSWTVSNTGELFF.